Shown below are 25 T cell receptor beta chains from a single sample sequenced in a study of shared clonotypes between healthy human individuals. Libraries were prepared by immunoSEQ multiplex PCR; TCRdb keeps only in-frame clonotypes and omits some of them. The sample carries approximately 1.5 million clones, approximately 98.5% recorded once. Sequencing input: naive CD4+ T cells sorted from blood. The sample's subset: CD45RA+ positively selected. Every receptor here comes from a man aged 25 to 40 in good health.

This CDR3 is CAISPFDSDDYGYTF. The CDR3 DNA sequence: TGTGCCATCAGTCCTTTTGACAGCGACGACTATGGCTACACCTTC. V is TRBV10-3 and J is TRBJ1-2, with a weak D call TRBD1 (5 bases). V gave up 5 bases and J gave up 3 bases, with 16 bases separating them. This CDR3 spans 15 amino acids. Per germline, CDR1 ENHRY and CDR2 SYGVKD.

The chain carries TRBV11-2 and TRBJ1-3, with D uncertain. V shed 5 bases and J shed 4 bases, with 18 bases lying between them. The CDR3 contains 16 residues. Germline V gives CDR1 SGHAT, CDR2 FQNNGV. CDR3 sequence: CASSTRRQADGNTIYF. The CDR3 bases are TGTGCCAGCAGCACCCGCAGACAAGCTGACGGAAACACCATATATTTT. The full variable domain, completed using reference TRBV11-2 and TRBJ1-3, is EAGVAQSPRYKIIEKRQSVAFWCNPISGHATLYWYQQILGQGPKLLIQFQNNGVVDDSQLPKDRFSAERLKGVDSTLKIQPAKLEDSAVYLCASSTRRQADGNTIYFGEGSWLTVV.

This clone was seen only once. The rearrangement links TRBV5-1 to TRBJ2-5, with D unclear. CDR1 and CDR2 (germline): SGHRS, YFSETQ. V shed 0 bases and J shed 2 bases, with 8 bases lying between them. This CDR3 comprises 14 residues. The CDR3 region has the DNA TGCGCCAGCAGCTTGGTGCTGGGGCAAGAGACCCAGTACTTC. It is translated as CASSLVLGQETQYF.

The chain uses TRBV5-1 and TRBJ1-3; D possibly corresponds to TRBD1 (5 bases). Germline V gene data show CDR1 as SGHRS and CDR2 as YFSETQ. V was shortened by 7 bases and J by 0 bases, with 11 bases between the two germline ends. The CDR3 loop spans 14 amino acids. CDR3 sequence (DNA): TGCGCCAGCGGGGGAGGCCACTCTGGAAACACCATATATTTT. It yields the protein CASGGGHSGNTIYF.

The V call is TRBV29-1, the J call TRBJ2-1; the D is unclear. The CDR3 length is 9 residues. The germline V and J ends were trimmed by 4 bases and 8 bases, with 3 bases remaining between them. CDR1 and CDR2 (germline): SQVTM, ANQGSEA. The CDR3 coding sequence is TGCAGCGTTGGTCATGAGCAGTTCTTC. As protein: CSVGHEQFF.

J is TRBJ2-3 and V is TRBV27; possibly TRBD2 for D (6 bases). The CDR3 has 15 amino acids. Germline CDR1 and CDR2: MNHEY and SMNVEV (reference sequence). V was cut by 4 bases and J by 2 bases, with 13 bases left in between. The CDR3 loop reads CASSSYSGPTDTQYF. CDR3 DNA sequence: TGTGCCAGCAGTTCATATAGCGGACCCACAGATACGCAGTATTTT.

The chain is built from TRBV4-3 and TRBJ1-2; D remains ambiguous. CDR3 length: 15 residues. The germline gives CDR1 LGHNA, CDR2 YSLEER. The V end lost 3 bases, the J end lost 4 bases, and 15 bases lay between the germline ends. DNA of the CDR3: TGCGCCAGCAGCCAGCTCGTGCAGGATGGCTATGGCTACACCTTC. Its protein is CASSQLVQDGYGYTF.

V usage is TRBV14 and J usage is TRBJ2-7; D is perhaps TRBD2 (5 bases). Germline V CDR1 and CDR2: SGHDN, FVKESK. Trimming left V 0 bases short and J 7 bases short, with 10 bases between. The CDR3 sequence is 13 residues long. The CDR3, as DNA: TGTGCCAGCAGCCAAGACCCGGGGAGAGAGCAGTACTTC. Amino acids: CASSQDPGREQYF.

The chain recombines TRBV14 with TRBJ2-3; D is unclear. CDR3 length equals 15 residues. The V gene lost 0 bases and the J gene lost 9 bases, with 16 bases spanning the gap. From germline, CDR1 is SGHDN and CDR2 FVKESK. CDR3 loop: CASSQDRAGRRTQYF. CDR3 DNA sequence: TGTGCCAGCAGCCAAGATCGTGCAGGACGGAGAACGCAGTATTTT.

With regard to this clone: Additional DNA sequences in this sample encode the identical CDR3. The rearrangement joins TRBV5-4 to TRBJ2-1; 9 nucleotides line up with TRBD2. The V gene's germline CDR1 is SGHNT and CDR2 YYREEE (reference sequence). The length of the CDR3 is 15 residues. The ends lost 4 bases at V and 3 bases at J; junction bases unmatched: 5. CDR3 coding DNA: TGTGCCAGCAGCCTCGGCGGGAGGGGCTACAATGAGCAGTTCTTC. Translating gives CASSLGGRGYNEQFF.

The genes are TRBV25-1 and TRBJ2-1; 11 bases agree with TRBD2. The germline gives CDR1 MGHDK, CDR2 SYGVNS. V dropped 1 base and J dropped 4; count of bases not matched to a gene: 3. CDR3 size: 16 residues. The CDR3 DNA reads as TGTGCCAGCAGTGAATTTGGGACTAGCGGATACAATGAGCAGTTCTTC. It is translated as CASSEFGTSGYNEQFF.

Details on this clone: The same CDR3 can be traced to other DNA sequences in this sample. In DNA form, the CDR3 reads TGCGCCAGCAGCTTAGCCGGGACACTCCAAGAGACCCAGTACTTC. Translation gives CASSLAGTLQETQYF. The rearrangement links TRBV5-1 to TRBJ2-5; a possible D gene is TRBD1 (6 bases). Trimming stripped 2 bases from V and 1 base from J, with 12 bases between. CDR1 and CDR2 from the germline V gene are SGHRS and YFSETQ. The CDR3 covers 15 residues.

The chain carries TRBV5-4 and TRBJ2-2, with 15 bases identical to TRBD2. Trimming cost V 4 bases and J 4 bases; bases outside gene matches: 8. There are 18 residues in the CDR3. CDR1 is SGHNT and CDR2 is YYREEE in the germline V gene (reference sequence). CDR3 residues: CASSPGLAGGFITGELFF. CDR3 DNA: TGTGCCAGCAGCCCAGGACTAGCGGGAGGGTTTATCACCGGGGAGCTGTTTTTT. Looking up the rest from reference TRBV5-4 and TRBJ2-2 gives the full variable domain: ETGVTQSPTHLIKTRGQQVTLRCSSQSGHNTVSWYQQALGQGPQFIFQYYREEENGRGNFPPRFSGLQFPNYSSELNVNALELDDSALYLCASSPGLAGGFITGELFFGEGSRLTVL.

Here the CDR3 reads CASSRTVSSYEQYF. In DNA form, the CDR3 reads TGTGCCAGCAGCCGGACGGTGAGCTCCTACGAGCAGTACTTC. The genes are TRBV14 and TRBJ2-7; no clear D. This CDR3 comprises 14 residues. Between the trimmed V and J ends, which lost 4 bases and 0 bases, there was a span of 10 bases. Germline CDR1 and CDR2: SGHDN and FVKESK.

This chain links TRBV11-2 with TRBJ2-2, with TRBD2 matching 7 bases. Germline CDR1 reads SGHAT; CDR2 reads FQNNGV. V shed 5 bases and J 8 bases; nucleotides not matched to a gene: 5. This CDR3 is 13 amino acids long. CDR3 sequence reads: CASSQTSLGELFF. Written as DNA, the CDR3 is TGTGCCAGCAGCCAGACTAGCTTGGGGGAGCTGTTTTTT.

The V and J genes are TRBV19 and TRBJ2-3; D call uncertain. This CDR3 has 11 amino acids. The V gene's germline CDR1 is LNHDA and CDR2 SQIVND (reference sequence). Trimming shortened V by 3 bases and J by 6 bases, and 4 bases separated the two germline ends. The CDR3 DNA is TGTGCCAGTAGTATTGATGATACGCAGTATTTT. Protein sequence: CASSIDDTQYF.

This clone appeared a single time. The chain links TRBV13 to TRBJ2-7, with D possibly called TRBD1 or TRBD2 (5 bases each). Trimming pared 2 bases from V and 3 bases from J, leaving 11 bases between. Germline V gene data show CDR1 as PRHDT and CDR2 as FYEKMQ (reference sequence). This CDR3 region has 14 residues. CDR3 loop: CASSLRGPLYEQYF. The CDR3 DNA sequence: TGTGCCAGCAGCTTAAGGGGACCCCTCTACGAGCAGTACTTC.

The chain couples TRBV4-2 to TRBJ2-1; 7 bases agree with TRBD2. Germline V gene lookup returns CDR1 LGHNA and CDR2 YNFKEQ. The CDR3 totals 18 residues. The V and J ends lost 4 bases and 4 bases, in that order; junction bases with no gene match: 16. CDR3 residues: CASSLNLMSGISYNEQFF. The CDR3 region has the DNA TGTGCCAGCAGCCTCAATTTGATGAGCGGGATAAGTTACAATGAGCAGTTCTTC.

CDR3 in amino acids: CASSPLFSSMNTEAFF. Written as DNA, the CDR3 is TGTGCCAGCAGTCCCCTCTTCAGTTCTATGAACACTGAAGCTTTCTTT. The V and J genes are TRBV27 and TRBJ1-1; D is unclear. Trimming left V 5 bases short and J 0 bases short, with 16 bases between. The CDR3 has 16 amino acids. Germline loops: CDR1 MNHEY, CDR2 SMNVEV (reference sequence).

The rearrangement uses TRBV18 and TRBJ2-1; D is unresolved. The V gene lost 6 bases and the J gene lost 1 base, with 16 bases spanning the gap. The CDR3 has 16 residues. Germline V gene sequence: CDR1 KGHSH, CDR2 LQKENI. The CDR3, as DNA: TGTGCCAGCTCCGTTAAGTGGGTTTTGTCCTACAATGAGCAGTTCTTC. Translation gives CASSVKWVLSYNEQFF.

CDR3 DNA: TGTGCCAGCAGTTTACCCGACAGGGGCCAGCCCCAGCATTTT. Its translation is CASSLPDRGQPQHF. The V and J genes are TRBV28 and TRBJ1-5; 8 bases line up with TRBD1. V was clipped by 2 bases and J by 7 bases; unmatched bases: 4. CDR1 and CDR2 from the germline V gene are MDHEN and SYDVKM. The CDR3 covers 14 residues.

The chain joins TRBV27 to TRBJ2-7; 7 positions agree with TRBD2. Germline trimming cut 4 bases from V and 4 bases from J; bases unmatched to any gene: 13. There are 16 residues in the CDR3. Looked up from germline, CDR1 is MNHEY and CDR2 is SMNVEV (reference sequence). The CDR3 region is CASSSPRERGSYEQYF. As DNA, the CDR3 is TGTGCCAGCAGTTCCCCCCGGGAGCGGGGATCTTACGAGCAGTACTTC.

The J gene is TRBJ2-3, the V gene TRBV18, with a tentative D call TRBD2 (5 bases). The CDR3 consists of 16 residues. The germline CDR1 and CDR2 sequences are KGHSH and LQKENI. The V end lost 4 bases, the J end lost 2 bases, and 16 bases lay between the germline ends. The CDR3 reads CASSLAGAAHTDTQYF. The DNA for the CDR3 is TGTGCCAGCTCACTGGCGGGTGCGGCCCACACAGATACGCAGTATTTT.

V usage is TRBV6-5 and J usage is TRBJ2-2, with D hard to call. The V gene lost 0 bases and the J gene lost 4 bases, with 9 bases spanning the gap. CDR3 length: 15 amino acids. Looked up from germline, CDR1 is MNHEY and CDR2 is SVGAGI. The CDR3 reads CASSYSTLTTGELFF. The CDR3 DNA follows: TGTGCCAGCAGTTACTCGACTCTTACCACCGGGGAGCTGTTTTTT.

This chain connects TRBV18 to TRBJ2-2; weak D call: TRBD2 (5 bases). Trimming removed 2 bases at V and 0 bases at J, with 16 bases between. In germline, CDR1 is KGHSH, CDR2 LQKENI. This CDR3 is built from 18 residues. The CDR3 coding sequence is TGTGCCAGCTCACCAAGCGGCAGCAGAAAGGCGAACACCGGGGAGCTGTTTTTT. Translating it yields CASSPSGSRKANTGELFF.